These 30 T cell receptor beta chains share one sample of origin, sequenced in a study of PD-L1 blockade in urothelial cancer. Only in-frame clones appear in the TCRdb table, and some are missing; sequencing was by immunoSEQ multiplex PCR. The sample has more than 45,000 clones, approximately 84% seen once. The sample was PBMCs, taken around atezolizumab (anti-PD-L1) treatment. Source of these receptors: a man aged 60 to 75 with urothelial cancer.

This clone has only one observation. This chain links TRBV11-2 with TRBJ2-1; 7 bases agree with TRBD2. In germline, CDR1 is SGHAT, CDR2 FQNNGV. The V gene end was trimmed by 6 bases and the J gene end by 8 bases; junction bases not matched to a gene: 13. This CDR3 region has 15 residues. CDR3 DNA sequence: TGTGCCAGCAGGACGCTGGGGGGGAGGGACGATGAGCAGTTCTTC. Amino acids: CASRTLGGRDDEQFF. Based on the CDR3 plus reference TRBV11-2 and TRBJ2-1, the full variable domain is EAGVAQSPRYKIIEKRQSVAFWCNPISGHATLYWYQQILGQGPKLLIQFQNNGVVDDSQLPKDRFSAERLKGVDSTLKIQPAKLEDSAVYLCASRTLGGRDDEQFFGPGTRLTVL.

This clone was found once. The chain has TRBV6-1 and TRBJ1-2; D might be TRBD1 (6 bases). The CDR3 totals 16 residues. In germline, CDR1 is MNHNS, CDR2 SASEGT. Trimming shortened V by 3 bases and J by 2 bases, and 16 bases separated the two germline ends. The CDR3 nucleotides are TGTGCCAGCAGTGACCCTTTATTCACAGGGAACTATGGCTACACCTTC. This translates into CASSDPLFTGNYGYTF.

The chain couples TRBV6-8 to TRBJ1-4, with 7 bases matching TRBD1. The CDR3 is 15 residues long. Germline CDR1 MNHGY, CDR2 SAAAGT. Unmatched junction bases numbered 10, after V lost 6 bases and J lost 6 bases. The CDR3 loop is CASRNDRELDEKLFF. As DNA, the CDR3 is TGTGCCAGCAGAAACGACAGGGAGTTAGATGAAAAACTGTTTTTT.

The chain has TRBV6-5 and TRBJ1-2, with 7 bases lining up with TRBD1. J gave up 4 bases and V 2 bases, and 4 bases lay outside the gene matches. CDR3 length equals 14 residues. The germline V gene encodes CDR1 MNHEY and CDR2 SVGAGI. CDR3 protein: CASSYGTVIYGYTF. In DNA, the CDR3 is TGTGCCAGCAGTTACGGGACAGTAATCTATGGCTACACCTTC.

This CDR3 is CASSSPPTGGQPQHF. CDR3 in DNA: TGTGCCAGCAGTTCTCCTCCTACAGGGGGTCAGCCCCAGCATTTT. The chain couples TRBV6-1 to TRBJ1-5; 8 bases are a match to TRBD1. Germline V gene sequence: CDR1 MNHNS, CDR2 SASEGT. The CDR3 spans 15 residues. V shed 5 bases, J shed 6 bases, and the junction held 9 bases outside the gene matches.

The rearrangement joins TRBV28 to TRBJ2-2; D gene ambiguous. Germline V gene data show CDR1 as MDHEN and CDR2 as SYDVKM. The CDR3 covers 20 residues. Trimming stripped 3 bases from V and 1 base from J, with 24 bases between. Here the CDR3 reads CASSLSLPIPATQNTGELFF. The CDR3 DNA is TGTGCCAGCAGTTTGTCCCTACCCATCCCCGCCACCCAGAACACCGGGGAGCTGTTTTTT.

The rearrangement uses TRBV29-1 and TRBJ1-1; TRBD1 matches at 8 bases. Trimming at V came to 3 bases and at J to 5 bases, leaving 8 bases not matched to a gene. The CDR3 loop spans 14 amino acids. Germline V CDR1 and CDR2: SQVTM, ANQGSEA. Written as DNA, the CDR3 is TGCAGCGTTGAGGAAAAAACAGGGGGTACTGAAGCTTTCTTT. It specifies CSVEEKTGGTEAFF.

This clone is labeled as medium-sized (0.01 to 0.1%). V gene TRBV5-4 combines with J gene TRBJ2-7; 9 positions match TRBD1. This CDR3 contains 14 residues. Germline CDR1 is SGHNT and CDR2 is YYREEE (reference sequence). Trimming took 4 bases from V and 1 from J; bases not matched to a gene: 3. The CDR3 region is CASSRGTGSYEQYF. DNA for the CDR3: TGTGCCAGCAGCAGGGGGACAGGGTCCTACGAGCAGTACTTC.

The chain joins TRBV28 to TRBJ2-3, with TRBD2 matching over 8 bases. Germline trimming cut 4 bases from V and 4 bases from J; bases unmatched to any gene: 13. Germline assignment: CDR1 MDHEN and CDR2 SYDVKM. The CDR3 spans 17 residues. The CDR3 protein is CASSSTGGGLVSDTQYF. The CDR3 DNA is TGTGCCAGCAGTTCCACGGGGGGGGGACTAGTGTCAGATACGCAGTATTTT.

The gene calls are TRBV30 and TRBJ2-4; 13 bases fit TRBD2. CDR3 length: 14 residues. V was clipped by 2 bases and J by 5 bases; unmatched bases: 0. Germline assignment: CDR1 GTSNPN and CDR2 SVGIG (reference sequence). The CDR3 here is CAWSTSGRENIQYF. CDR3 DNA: TGTGCCTGGAGTACTAGCGGGAGGGAAAACATTCAGTACTTC.

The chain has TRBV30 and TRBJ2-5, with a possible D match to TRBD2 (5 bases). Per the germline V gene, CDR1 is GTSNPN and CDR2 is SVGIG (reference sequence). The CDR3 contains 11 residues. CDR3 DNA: TGTGCTGAAGGGAGTCCCGAGACCCAGTACTTC. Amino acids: CAEGSPETQYF.

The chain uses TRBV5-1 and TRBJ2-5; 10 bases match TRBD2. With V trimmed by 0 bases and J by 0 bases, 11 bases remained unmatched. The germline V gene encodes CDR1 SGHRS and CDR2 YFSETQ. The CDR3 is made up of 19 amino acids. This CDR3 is CASSLAVTSGVVYQETQYF. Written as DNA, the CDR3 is TGCGCCAGCAGCTTGGCCGTCACTAGCGGGGTGGTGTACCAAGAGACCCAGTACTTC.

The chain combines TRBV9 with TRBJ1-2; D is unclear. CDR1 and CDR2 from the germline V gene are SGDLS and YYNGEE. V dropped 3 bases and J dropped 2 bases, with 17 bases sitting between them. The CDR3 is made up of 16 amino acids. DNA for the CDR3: TGTGCCAGCAGCGCTGGTAGGCTAAGCGGAAACTATGGCTACACCTTC. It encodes CASSAGRLSGNYGYTF.

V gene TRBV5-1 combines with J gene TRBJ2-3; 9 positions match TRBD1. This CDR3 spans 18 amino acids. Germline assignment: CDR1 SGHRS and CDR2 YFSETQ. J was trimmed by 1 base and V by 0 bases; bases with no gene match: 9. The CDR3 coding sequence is TGCGCCAGCAGCTTGGACAGGGGGCTTGGTTTACGCACAGATACGCAGTATTTT. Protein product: CASSLDRGLGLRTDTQYF.

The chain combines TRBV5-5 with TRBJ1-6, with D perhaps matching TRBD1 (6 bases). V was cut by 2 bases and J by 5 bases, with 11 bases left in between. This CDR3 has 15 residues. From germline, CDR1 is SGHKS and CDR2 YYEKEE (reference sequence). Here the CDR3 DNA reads TGTGCCAGCAGCTTTTTCGCAGGGGATAATTCACCCCTCCACTTT. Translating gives CASSFFAGDNSPLHF. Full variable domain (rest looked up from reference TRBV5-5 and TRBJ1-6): DAGVTQSPTHLIKTRGQQVTLRCSPISGHKSVSWYQQVLGQGPQFIFQYYEKEERGRGNFPDRFSARQFPNYSSELNVNALLLGDSALYLCASSFFAGDNSPLHFGNGTRLTVT.

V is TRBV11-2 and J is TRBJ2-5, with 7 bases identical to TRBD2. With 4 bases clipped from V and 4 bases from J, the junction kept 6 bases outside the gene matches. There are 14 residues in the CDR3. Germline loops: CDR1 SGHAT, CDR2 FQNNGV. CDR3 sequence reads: CASSWGGLGETQYF. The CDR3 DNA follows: TGTGCCAGCAGCTGGGGGGGTCTGGGAGAGACCCAGTACTTC.

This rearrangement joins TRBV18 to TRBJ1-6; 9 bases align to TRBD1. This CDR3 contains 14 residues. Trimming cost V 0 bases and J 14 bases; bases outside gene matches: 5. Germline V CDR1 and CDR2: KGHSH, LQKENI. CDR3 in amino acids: CASSPPRDRATLHF. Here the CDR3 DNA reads TGTGCCAGCTCACCACCGAGGGACAGGGCAACCCTCCACTTT. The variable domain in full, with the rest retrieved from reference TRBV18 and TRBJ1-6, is NAGVMQNPRHLVRRRGQEARLRCSPMKGHSHVYWYRQLPEEGLKFMVYLQKENIIDESGMPKERFSAEFPKEGPSILRIQQVVRGDSAAYFCASSPPRDRATLHFGNGTRLTVT.

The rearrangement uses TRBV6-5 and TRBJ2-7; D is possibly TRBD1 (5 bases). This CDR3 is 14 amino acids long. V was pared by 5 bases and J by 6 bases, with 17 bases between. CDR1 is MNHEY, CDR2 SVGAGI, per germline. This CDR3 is CASSRDAGSGEQYF. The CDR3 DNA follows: TGTGCCAGCAGTAGGGATGCAGGGTCAGGCGAGCAGTACTTC.

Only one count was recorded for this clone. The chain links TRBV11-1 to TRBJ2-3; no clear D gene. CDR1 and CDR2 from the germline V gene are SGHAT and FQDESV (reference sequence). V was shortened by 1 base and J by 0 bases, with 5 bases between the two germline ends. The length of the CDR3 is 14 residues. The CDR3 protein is CASSLGGSTDTQYF. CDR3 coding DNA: TGTGCCAGCAGCTTAGGCGGCAGCACAGATACGCAGTATTTT.

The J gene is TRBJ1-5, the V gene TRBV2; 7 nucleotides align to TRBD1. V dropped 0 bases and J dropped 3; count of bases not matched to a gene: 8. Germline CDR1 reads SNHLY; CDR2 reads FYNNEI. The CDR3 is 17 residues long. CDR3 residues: CASSEAHTQGTNQPQHF. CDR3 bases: TGTGCCAGCAGTGAAGCGCACACACAGGGGACCAATCAGCCCCAGCATTTT.

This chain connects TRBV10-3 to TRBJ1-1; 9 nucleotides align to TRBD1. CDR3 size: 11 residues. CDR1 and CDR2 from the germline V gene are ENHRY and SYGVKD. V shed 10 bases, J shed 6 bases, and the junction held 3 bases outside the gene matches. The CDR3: CATGQGPEAFF. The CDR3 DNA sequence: TGTGCCACAGGACAGGGGCCTGAAGCTTTCTTT.

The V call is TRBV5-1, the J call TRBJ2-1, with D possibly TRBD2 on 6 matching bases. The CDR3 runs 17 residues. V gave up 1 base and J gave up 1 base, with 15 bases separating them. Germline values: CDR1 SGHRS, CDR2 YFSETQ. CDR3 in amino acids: CASSLWGGVGSYNEQFF. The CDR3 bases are TGCGCCAGCAGCTTGTGGGGCGGGGTCGGATCCTACAATGAGCAGTTCTTC.

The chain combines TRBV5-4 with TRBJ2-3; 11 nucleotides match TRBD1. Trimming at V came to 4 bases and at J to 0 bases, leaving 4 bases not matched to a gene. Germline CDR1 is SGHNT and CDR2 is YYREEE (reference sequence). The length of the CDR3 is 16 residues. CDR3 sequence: CASSRGQGASTDTQYF. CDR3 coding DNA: TGTGCCAGCAGCCGTGGACAGGGGGCGAGCACAGATACGCAGTATTTT.

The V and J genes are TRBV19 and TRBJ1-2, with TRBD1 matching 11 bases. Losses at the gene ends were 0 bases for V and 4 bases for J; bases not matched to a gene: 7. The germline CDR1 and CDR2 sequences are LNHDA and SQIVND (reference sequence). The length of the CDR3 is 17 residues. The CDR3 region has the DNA TGTGCCAGTAGTATAGATCCTCGGACAGGGGGCTTCTATGGCTACACCTTC. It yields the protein CASSIDPRTGGFYGYTF.

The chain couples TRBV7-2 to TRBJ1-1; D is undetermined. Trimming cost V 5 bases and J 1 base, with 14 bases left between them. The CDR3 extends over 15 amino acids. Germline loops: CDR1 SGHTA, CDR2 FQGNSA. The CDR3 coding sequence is TGTGCCAGCAGCCAAGGAGGGATAGGGAACACTGAAGCTTTCTTT. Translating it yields CASSQGGIGNTEAFF. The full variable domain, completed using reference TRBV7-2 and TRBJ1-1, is GAGVSQSPSNKVTEKGKDVELRCDPISGHTALYWYRQSLGQGLEFLIYFQGNSAPDKSGLPSDRFSAERTGGSVSTLTIQRTQQEDSAVYLCASSQGGIGNTEAFFGQGTRLTVV.

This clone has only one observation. CDR3 in amino acids: CASRLSGNTEAFF. CDR3 nucleotide sequence: TGTGCCAGCAGATTATCGGGGAACACTGAAGCTTTCTTT. This chain joins TRBV6-1 and TRBJ1-1; D ambiguous. This CDR3 has 13 amino acids. With 6 bases removed from V and 1 base from J, the gap between germline ends came to 9 bases. Germline V CDR1 and CDR2: MNHNS, SASEGT.

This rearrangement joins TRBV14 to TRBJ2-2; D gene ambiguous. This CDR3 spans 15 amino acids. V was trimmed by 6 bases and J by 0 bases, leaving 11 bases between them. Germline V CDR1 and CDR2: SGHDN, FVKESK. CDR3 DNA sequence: TGTGCCAGCAGACATCGCGGAGCGAACACCGGGGAGCTGTTTTTT. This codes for CASRHRGANTGELFF.

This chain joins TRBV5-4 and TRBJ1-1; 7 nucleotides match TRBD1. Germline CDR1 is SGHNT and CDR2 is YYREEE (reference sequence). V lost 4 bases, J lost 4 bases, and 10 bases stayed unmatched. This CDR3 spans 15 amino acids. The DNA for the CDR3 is TGTGCCAGCAGCCAGGTGACAGGGCTAGGCACTGAAGCTTTCTTT. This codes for CASSQVTGLGTEAFF.

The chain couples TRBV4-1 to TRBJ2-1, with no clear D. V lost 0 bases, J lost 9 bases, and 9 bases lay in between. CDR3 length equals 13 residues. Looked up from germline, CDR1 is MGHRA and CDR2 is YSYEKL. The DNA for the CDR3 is TGCGCCAGCAGCCAAGATCGTCGCGGTGAGCAGTTCTTC. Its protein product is CASSQDRRGEQFF.

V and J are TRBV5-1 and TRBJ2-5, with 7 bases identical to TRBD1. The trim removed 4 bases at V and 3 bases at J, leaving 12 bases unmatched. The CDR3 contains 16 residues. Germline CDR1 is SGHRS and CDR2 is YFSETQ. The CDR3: CASSLNPGGAEETQYF. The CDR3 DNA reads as TGCGCCAGCAGCCTTAACCCAGGGGGAGCCGAAGAGACCCAGTACTTC.